This T cell receptor beta chain was captured by sequencing in a study of tumor and adjacent non-tumor tissue in lung cancer. Overall study: There were around eleven adenocarcinoma, a couple of squamous cell carcinoma and 1 small cell lung cancer cases. General study findings and limits: Compared with tumor, normal lung showed significantly lower TCR diversity. In normal lung, the top 100 clones were significantly more dominant than in tumor.

RNA was extracted from bulk tissue without any cell sorting. Three rounds of nested PCR, following a modified ARM-PCR protocol, produced the TCRbeta library. TCRdb independently ran MiXCR on the multiplex PCR reads; one entry per CDR3 protein. Altogether 91,000 or so distinct CDR3 sequences are present, around 71% being singletons, with the ten largest covering around 20%. CDR1 and CDR2 (germline): SGHAT, FQDESV (reference sequence). CDR3 size: 15 residues. Regarding this clonotype: The antigen is unknown. The junction differs from germline at one of its ends, possibly a read error.

This chain joins TRBV11-1 and TRBJ2-5; no reliable D call. This sequence was found in a man in his sixties with non-small cell lung cancer. The sequenced sample was lung tumor tissue. The CDR3 DNA reads as TGTGCCAGCTGCGAAGACAAGTTGGGCCAAGAAACCCAGTACTTC. Amino acids: CASCEDKLGQETQYF.